The rows below give T cell receptor beta chains drawn from one sample of a study of T cells after yellow fever vaccination. Each CDR3 protein is one row after TCRdb ran MiXCR on the 5' RACE reads. The table lists 300,000 or so distinct CDR3 sequences, less than 9.5% of them singletons. The sample was PBMCs, taken approximately 40 days after the first yellow fever vaccination. Receptors originate from a man younger than 30 who received the YFV17D yellow fever vaccine. Both conserved end residues are trimmed from each CDR3. Size values are once, few and many counts, or a class for expanded clones, and some rows have none.

size: NA
J: TRBJ1-5
V: TRBV12-3/TRBV12-4
CDR3: ASSLDRGRKPQH

size: few
J: TRBJ2-5
V: TRBV27
CDR3: ASSLFALGGLETQY

size: few
J: TRBJ2-1
V: TRBV4-1
CDR3: ASSQEPGHYNEQF

size: NA
J: TRBJ1-1
V: TRBV29-1
CDR3: SVQPSTGGNAEAF

size: NA
J: TRBJ2-7
V: TRBV24-1
CDR3: ATSEGSGDVQY

size: few
J: TRBJ2-3
V: TRBV18
CDR3: ASSPPAAGLPDTQY

size: NA
J: TRBJ1-1
V: TRBV3-1
CDR3: ASSTVANALEAF

size: NA
J: TRBJ2-5
V: TRBV7-9
CDR3: ASSTRDVRETQY

size: many
J: TRBJ1-1
V: TRBV5-1
CDR3: ASRADRGLTEAF

size: few
J: TRBJ2-5
V: TRBV18
CDR3: ASSPRRADGETQY

size: NA
J: TRBJ1-2
V: TRBV29-1
CDR3: SVEGVRPNYGYT

size: NA
J: TRBJ2-1
V: TRBV20-1
CDR3: SARAFSGGSYNEQF

size: many
J: TRBJ1-5
V: TRBV12-3/TRBV12-4
CDR3: ASSSQVSGNQPQH

size: NA
J: TRBJ2-2
V: TRBV11-3
CDR3: ASSKPGQGITGELF

size: few
J: TRBJ2-7
V: TRBV9
CDR3: ASSVGGVYEQY

size: few
J: TRBJ2-5
V: TRBV3-1
CDR3: ASSQFYLGQETQY

size: NA
J: TRBJ2-1
V: TRBV27
CDR3: ASSLSGGRGNEQF

size: NA
J: TRBJ2-1
V: TRBV20-1
CDR3: SATGGNEQF

size: few
J: TRBJ2-3
V: TRBV7-2
CDR3: ASSRSRVSTDTQY

size: NA
J: TRBJ2-2
V: TRBV5-1
CDR3: ASSLDRATGELF

size: many
J: TRBJ1-3
V: TRBV9
CDR3: ASSPPGNTIY

size: NA
J: TRBJ2-3
V: TRBV4-3
CDR3: ASSQAASARTDTQY

size: few
J: TRBJ1-1
V: TRBV30
CDR3: AWSRGGTEAF

size: NA
J: TRBJ1-1
V: TRBV12-3/TRBV12-4
CDR3: ASSSRDRDTEAF

size: few
J: TRBJ1-1
V: TRBV5-1
CDR3: ASSWGGGGNTEAF

size: NA
J: TRBJ2-3
V: TRBV7-2
CDR3: ASSLALLESDTQY

size: few
J: TRBJ2-5
V: TRBV20-1
CDR3: SASGAAGEKTQY

size: NA
J: TRBJ2-7
V: TRBV7-3
CDR3: ASTFSYEQY

size: few
J: TRBJ2-5
V: TRBV7-2
CDR3: ASSLGPYGEETQY

size: NA
J: TRBJ2-1
V: TRBV5-7
CDR3: ACSLGLAGGIKQF

size: few
J: TRBJ2-3
V: TRBV27
CDR3: ASSSLGRVGADTQY

size: NA
J: TRBJ1-1
V: TRBV19
CDR3: ASSFGAGTEAF

size: NA
J: TRBJ1-4
V: TRBV28
CDR3: AARQGGTNEKLF

size: few
J: TRBJ2-1
V: TRBV7-8
CDR3: ASSLESQAGEQF

size: NA
J: TRBJ2-1
V: TRBV12-3/TRBV12-4
CDR3: ASRNPGHPGNEQF

size: few
J: TRBJ1-2
V: TRBV7-2
CDR3: ASSFRGYRSPGYT

size: many
J: TRBJ2-1
V: TRBV7-8
CDR3: ASSLARGDEQF

size: NA
J: TRBJ2-1
V: TRBV11-2
CDR3: ASANFGFRDRGRFGRNEQF

size: few
J: TRBJ2-5
V: TRBV2
CDR3: ASSDRVQETQY

size: NA
J: TRBJ2-1
V: TRBV20-1
CDR3: SARGLAGVEQF

size: NA
J: TRBJ1-4
V: TRBV12-3/TRBV12-4
CDR3: ASSLWTTRSGPEKLF

size: NA
J: TRBJ2-1
V: TRBV21-1
CDR3: ASSLRTSISYNEQF

size: NA
J: TRBJ2-5
V: TRBV6-1
CDR3: ASSTSGGVQETQY

size: few
J: TRBJ1-5
V: TRBV20-1
CDR3: SASYWSQPQH

size: NA
J: TRBJ1-1
V: TRBV9
CDR3: ASSVGGLNEAF

size: few
J: TRBJ2-1
V: TRBV5-1
CDR3: ASSLGLADANEQF

size: NA
J: TRBJ2-1
V: TRBV5-1
CDR3: ASSLGLAGLSSYNEQF

size: NA
J: TRBJ1-6
V: TRBV4-3
CDR3: ASSQEAVQVVSPLH

size: many
J: TRBJ2-3
V: TRBV12-3/TRBV12-4
CDR3: ASSLVADTQY

size: NA
J: TRBJ1-2
V: TRBV7-9
CDR3: ASSIYRGGYT

size: many
J: TRBJ1-6
V: TRBV4-1
CDR3: ASSQGSRPQSPLH

size: few
J: TRBJ2-1
V: TRBV29-1
CDR3: SVEVSGEQF

size: few
J: TRBJ2-2
V: TRBV5-1
CDR3: ASSLGGLLNTGELF

size: NA
J: TRBJ2-3
V: TRBV7-2
CDR3: ASSLVAAFTDTQY

size: NA
J: TRBJ1-2
V: TRBV12-5
CDR3: ASGIDTGAPGVGGYT